This entry concerns a single T cell receptor (gamma chain). This clone was counted only a few times. This clone's antigen is unknown. One base away there is no much larger clone; base qualities are not given. Other nucleotide sequences from this sample produce the same CDR3. The germline V gene (reference sequence) provides CDR1 GITISATS and CDR2 ISYDGTV. Measured from the cysteine to the phenylalanine, the CDR3 is 16 residues long. Kept here is only the CDR3 DNA, which spans 48 bases and is read in frame from base 1. Relative to germline, V is missing 3 bases and J is missing 3 bases, with 2 bases of the junction outside any gene match. The sample comes from a study of gamma-delta T cells after stem cell transplantation (TCRdb year 2016). Library method: RT-PCR. Sequencing relied on an Illumina MiSeq. TCRdb reprocessed the public data with the CATT caller; entries with the same nucleotide sequence were combined afterwards. The sample table shows about 690 gamma-chain clones, and around 9.9% are seen once. Approximately 40% of the sample is held by the ten biggest clonotypes.

The rearrangement joined TRGV9 to TRGJP. This receptor was taken from a human donor. It is not recorded whose cells these are; they may come from a transplant donor. Sequenced: gamma-delta T cells. The CDR3 is CALWEPQELGKKIKVF. The DNA is TGTGCCTTGTGGGAGCCGCAAGAGTTGGGCAAAAAAATCAAGGTATTT.